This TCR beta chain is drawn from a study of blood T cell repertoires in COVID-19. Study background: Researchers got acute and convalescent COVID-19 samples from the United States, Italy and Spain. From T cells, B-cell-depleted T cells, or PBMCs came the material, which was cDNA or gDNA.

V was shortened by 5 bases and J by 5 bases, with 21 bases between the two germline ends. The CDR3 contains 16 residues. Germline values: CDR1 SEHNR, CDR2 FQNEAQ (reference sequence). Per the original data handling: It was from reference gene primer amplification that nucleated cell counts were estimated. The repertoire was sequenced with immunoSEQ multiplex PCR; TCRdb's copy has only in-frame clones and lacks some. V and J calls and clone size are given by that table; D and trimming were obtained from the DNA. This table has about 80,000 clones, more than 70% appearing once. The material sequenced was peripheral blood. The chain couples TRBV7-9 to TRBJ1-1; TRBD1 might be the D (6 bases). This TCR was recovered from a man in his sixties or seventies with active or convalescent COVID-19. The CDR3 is CASSPQQGASGTEAFF. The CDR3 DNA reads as TGTGCCAGCAGCCCCCAACAGGGTGCGAGTGGGACTGAAGCTTTCTTT. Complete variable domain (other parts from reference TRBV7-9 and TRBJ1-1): DTGVSQNPRHKITKRGQNVTFRCDPISEHNRLYWYRQTLGQGPEFLTYFQNEAQLEKSRLLSDRFSAERPKGSFSTLEIQRTEQGDSAMYLCASSPQQGASGTEAFFGQGTRLTVV.